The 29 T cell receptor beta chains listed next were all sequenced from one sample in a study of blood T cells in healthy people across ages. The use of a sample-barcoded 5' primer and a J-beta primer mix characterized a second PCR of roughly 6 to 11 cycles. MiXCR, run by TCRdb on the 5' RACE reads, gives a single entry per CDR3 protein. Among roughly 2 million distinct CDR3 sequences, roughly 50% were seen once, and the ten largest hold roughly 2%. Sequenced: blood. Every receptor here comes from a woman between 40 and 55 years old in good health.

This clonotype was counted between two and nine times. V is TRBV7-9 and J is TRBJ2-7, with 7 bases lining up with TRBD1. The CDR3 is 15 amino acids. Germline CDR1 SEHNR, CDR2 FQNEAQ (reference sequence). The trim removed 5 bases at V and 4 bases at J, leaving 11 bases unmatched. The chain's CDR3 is CASSLNRGSEYEQYF. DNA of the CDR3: TGTGCCAGCAGCCTAAACAGGGGATCGGAGTACGAGCAGTACTTC. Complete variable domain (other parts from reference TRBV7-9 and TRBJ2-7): DTGVSQNPRHKITKRGQNVTFRCDPISEHNRLYWYRQTLGQGPEFLTYFQNEAQLEKSRLLSDRFSAERPKGSFSTLEIQRTEQGDSAMYLCASSLNRGSEYEQYFGPGTRLTVT.

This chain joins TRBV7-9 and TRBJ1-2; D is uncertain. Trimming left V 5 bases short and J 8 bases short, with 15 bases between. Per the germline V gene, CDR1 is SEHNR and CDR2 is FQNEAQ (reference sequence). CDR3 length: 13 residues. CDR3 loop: CASSPIGLGGYTF. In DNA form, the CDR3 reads TGTGCCAGCAGCCCCATCGGGCTAGGGGGCTACACCTTC.

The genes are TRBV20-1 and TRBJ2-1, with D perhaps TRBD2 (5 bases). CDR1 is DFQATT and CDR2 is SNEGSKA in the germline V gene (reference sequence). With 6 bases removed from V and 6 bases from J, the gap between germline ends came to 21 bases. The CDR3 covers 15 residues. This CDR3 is CSAEARGPIFNEQFF. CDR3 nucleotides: TGCAGTGCCGAAGCCCGGGGTCCAATCTTCAATGAGCAGTTCTTC.

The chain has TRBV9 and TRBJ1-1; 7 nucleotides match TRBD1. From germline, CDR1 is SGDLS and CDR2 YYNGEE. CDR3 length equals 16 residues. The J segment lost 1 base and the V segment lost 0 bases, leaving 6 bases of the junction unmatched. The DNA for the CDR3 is TGTGCCAGCAGCGTAGCTGAGGGGGCTTGGAACACTGAAGCTTTCTTT. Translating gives CASSVAEGAWNTEAFF.

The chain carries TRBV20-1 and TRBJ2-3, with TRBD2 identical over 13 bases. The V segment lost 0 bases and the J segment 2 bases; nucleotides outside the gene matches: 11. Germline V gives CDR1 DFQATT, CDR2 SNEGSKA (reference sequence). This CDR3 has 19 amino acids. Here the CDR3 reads CSARDTTSGGTQDTDTQYF. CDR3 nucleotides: TGCAGTGCTAGAGACACGACTAGCGGGGGGACCCAGGACACAGATACGCAGTATTTT.

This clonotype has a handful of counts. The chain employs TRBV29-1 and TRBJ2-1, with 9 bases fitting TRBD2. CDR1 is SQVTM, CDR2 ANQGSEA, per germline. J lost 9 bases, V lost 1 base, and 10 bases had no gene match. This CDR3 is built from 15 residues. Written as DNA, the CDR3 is TGCAGCGTTGAAGGGGGGACTAGCAGATTAGTTGAGCAGTTCTTC. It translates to CSVEGGTSRLVEQFF.

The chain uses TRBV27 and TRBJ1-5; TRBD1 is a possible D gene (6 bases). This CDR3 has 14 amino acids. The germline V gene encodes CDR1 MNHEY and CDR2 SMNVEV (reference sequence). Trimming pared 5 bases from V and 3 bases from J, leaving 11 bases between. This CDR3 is CASSPDRFNQPQHF. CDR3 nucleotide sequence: TGTGCCAGCAGTCCCGACAGGTTCAATCAGCCCCAGCATTTT.

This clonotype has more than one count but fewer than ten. CDR3 nucleotide sequence: TGCAGTGGGTCCGGGAACCAAGAGACCCAGTACTTC. It codes for CSGSGNQETQYF. The chain uses TRBV20-1 and TRBJ2-5; D perhaps matches TRBD2 (5 bases). CDR1 and CDR2 (germline): DFQATT, SNEGSKA (reference sequence). Trimming took 7 bases from V and 0 from J, leaving 9 bases between them. The CDR3 has 12 amino acids.

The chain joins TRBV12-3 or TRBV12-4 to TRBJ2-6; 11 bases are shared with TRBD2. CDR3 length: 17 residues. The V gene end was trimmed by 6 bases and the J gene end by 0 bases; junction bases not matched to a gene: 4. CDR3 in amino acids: CASSQTSGNSGANVLTF. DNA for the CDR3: TGTGCCAGCAGCCAGACTAGCGGGAACTCTGGGGCCAACGTCCTGACTTTC.

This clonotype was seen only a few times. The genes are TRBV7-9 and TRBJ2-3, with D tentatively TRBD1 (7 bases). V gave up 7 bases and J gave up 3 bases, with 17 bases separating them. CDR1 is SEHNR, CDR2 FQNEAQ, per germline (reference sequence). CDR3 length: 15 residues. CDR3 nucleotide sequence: TGTGCCAGCACCCAACAGGGGCGGGGAACAGATACGCAGTATTTT. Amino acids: CASTQQGRGTDTQYF.

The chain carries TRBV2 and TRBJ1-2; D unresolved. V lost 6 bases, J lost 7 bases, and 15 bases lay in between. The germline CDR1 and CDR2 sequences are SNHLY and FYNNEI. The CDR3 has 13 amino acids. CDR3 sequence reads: CASRDGEEFGYTF. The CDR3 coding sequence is TGTGCCAGCAGGGACGGAGAGGAGTTTGGCTACACCTTC. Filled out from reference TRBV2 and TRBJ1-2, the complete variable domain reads EPEVTQTPSHQVTQMGQEVILRCVPISNHLYFYWYRQILGQKVEFLVSFYNNEISEKSEIFDDQFSVERPDGSNFTLKIRSTKLEDSAMYFCASRDGEEFGYTFGSGTRLTVV.

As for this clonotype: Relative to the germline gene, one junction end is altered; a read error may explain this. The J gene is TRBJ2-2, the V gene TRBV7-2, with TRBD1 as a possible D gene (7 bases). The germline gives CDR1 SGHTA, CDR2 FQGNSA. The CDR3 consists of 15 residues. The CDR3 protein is CVSSPTGTNTGELFF. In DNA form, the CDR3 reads TGTGTCAGCAGCCCGACAGGGACTAACACCGGGGAGCTGTTTTTT.

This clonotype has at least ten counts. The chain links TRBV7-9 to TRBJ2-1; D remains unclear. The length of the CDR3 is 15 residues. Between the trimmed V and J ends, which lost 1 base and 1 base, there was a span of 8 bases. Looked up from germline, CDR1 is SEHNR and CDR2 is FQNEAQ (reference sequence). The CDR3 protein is CASSLGIWSYNEQFF. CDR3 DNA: TGTGCCAGCAGCTTAGGTATATGGTCCTACAATGAGCAGTTCTTC.

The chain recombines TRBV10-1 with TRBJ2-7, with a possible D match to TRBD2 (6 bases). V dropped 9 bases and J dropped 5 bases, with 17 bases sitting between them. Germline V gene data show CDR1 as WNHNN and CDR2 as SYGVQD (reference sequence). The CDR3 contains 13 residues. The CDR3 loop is CARPGRGLHEQYF. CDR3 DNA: TGCGCCAGACCTGGTCGGGGACTTCACGAGCAGTACTTC.

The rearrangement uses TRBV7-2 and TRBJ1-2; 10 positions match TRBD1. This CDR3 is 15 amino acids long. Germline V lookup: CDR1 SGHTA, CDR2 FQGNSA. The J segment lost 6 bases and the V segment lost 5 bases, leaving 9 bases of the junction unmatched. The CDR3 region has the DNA TGTGCCAGCAGCCCGAGGACAGGGGGAACCGATGGCTACACCTTC. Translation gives CASSPRTGGTDGYTF.

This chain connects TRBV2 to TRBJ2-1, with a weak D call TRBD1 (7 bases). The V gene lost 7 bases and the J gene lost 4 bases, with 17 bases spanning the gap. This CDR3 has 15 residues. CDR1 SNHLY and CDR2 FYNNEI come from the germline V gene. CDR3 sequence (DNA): TGTGCCAGCAATACCAGGGGGGCTGCTTACAATGAGCAGTTCTTC. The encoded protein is CASNTRGAAYNEQFF.

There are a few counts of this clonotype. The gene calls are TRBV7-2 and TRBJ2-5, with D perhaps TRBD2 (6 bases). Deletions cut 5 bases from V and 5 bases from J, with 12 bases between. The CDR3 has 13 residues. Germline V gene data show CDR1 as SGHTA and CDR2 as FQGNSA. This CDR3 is CASSPGVWETQYF. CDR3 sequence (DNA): TGTGCCAGCAGCCCGGGGGTCTGGGAGACCCAGTACTTC.

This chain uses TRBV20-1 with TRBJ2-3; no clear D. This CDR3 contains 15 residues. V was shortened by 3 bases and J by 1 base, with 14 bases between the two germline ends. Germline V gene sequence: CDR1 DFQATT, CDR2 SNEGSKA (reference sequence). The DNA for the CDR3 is TGCAGTGCTAGTGATCTGGGAAGCGGCACAGATACGCAGTATTTT. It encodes CSASDLGSGTDTQYF.

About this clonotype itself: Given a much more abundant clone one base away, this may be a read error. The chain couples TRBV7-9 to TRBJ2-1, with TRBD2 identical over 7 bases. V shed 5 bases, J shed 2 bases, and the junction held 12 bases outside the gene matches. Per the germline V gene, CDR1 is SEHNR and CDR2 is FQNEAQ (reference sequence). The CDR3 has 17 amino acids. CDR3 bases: TGTGCCAGCAGCCAACCTCTAGCGGCGAGCCCCTACAATGAGCAGTTCTTC. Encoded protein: CASSQPLAASPYNEQFF. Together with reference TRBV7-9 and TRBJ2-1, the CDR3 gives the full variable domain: DTGVSQNPRHKITKRGQNVTFRCDPISEHNRLYWYRQTLGQGPEFLTYFQNEAQLEKSRLLSDRFSAERPKGSFSTLEIQRTEQGDSAMYLCASSQPLAASPYNEQFFGPGTRLTVL.

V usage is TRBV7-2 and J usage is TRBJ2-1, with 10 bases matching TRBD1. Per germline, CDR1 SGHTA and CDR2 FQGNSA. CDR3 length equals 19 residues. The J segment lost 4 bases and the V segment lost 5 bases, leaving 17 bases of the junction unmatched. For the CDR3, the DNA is TGTGCCAGCAGCCATCGGACAGGGGGATTGTTGGCAGGGTACAATGAGCAGTTCTTC. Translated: CASSHRTGGLLAGYNEQFF.

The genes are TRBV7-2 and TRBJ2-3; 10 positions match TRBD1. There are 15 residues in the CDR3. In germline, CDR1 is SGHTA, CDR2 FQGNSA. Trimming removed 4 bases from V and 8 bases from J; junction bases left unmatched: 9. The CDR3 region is CASSSGGQGRSTQYF. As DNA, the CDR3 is TGTGCCAGCAGCTCCGGGGGACAGGGGCGTAGTACGCAGTATTTT.

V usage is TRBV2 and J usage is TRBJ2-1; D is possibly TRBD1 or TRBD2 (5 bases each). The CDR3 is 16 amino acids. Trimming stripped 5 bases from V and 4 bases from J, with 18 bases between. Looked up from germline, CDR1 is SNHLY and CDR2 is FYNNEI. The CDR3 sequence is CASSPHPGGTYNEQFF. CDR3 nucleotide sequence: TGTGCCAGCAGTCCCCACCCGGGTGGGACGTACAATGAGCAGTTCTTC.

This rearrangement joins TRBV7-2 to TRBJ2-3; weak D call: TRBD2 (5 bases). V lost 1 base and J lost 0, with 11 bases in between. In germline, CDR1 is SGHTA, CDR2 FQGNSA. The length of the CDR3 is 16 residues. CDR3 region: CASSLGIRGSTDTQYF. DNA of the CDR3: TGTGCCAGCAGCTTAGGAATCCGGGGTAGCACAGATACGCAGTATTTT.

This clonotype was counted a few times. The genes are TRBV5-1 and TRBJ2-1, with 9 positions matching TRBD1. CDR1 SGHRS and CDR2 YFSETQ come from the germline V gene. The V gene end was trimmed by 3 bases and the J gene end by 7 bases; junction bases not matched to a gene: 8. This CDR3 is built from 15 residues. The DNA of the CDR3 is TGCGCCAGCAGCTCCGCCGGGACAGGGAAGAATGAGCAGTTCTTC. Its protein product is CASSSAGTGKNEQFF.

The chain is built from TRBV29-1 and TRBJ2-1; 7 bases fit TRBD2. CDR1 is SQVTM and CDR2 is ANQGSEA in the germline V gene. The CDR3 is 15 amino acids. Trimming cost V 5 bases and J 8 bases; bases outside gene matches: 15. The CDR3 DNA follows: TGCAGCGTTCTTTATGACGTCGGTCGGGAGGATGAGCAGTTCTTC. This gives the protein CSVLYDVGREDEQFF.

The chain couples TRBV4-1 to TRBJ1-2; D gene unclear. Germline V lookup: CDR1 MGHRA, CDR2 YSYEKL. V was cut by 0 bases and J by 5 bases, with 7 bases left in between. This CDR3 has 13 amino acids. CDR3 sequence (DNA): TGCGCCAGCAGCCAAGATCCGAGGTATGGCTACACCTTC. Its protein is CASSQDPRYGYTF.

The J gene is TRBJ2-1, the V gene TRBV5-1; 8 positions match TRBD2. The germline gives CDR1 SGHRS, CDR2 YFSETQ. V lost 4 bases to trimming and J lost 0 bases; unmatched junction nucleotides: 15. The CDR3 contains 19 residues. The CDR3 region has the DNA TGCGCCAGCAGCCATTTAGCGGGGAAAACCACCTTCTCCTACAATGAGCAGTTCTTC. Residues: CASSHLAGKTTFSYNEQFF.

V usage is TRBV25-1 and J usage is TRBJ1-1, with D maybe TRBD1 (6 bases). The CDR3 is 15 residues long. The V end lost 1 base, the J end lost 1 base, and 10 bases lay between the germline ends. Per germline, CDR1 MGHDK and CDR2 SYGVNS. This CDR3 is CASSESLQGNTEAFF. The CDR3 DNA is TGTGCCAGCAGTGAATCCCTACAGGGGAACACTGAAGCTTTCTTT.

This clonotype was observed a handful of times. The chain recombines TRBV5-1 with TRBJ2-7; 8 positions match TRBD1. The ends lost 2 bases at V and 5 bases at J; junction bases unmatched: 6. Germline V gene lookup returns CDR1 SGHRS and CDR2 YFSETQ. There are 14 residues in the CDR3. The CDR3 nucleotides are TGCGCCAGCAGCTTAGGACAGGGTTTGAACGAGCAGTACTTC. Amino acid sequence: CASSLGQGLNEQYF.